The rows below give T cell receptor beta chains drawn from one sample of a study of T-cell memory formation after mild COVID-19. TCRdb re-analysed the 5' RACE reads in MiXCR, keeping a single row per CDR3 protein. This sample has hundreds of thousands of distinct CDR3 sequences, with about 16% found just once. Sequenced sample: PBMCs or a T cell subset sorted from them (not recorded which). All receptors derive from a man aged 18 to 29 who had mild COVID-19 (a few samples of this study predate the infection). Cell type and time point are not known. The CDR3 runs from the conserved cysteine through the conserved F or W. Clone size is shown for a subset of rows, as once, few, many or a class of expanded clone.

clone size: NA
V gene: TRBV7-9
J gene: TRBJ1-4
CDR3 protein: CASNAGQNTLDELFF

clone size: NA
V gene: TRBV12-3/TRBV12-4
J gene: TRBJ1-2
CDR3 protein: CASSLELLSEGYTF

clone size: NA
V gene: TRBV7-9
J gene: TRBJ1-6
CDR3 protein: CASSYPTGGNSPLHF

clone size: NA
V gene: TRBV20-1
J gene: TRBJ1-1
CDR3 protein: CSAYRFMNTEAFF

clone size: few
V gene: TRBV18
J gene: TRBJ1-1
CDR3 protein: CASSPSLGQRKEAFF

clone size: NA
V gene: TRBV24-1
J gene: TRBJ1-1
CDR3 protein: CATSDGQAPWNTEAFF

clone size: many
V gene: TRBV5-1
J gene: TRBJ2-3
CDR3 protein: CASSHSNSADTQYF

clone size: few
V gene: TRBV5-1
J gene: TRBJ2-7
CDR3 protein: CASSGAREQYF

clone size: many
V gene: TRBV5-1
J gene: TRBJ2-7
CDR3 protein: CASSLGAGLDEQYF

clone size: few
V gene: TRBV20-1
J gene: TRBJ1-1
CDR3 protein: CSVSTQGATEAFF

clone size: NA
V gene: TRBV12-3/TRBV12-4
J gene: TRBJ2-5
CDR3 protein: CASSRLTPGQGSVETQYF

clone size: NA
V gene: TRBV5-1
J gene: TRBJ1-2
CDR3 protein: CASSSGTVDGYTF

clone size: many
V gene: TRBV4-3
J gene: TRBJ1-3
CDR3 protein: CASSQGPGNTIYF

clone size: few
V gene: TRBV7-9
J gene: TRBJ2-2
CDR3 protein: CASSPMPGELFF

clone size: few
V gene: TRBV12-3/TRBV12-4
J gene: TRBJ2-2
CDR3 protein: CASGDRNTGELFF

clone size: many
V gene: TRBV12-3/TRBV12-4
J gene: TRBJ2-5
CDR3 protein: CASSLSEKETQYF

clone size: few
V gene: TRBV5-5
J gene: TRBJ1-3
CDR3 protein: CASSLGQGILTGNTIYF

clone size: NA
V gene: TRBV3-1
J gene: TRBJ2-7
CDR3 protein: CASSQGSLPRYEQYF

clone size: NA
V gene: TRBV7-9
J gene: TRBJ2-2
CDR3 protein: CASSRHGTGVHGELFF

clone size: NA
V gene: TRBV20-1
J gene: TRBJ1-1
CDR3 protein: CSASSVGTEAFF

clone size: NA
V gene: TRBV12-3/TRBV12-4
J gene: TRBJ1-5
CDR3 protein: CASSLYRNNQPQHF

clone size: NA
V gene: TRBV5-1
J gene: TRBJ1-2
CDR3 protein: CASSFMGQNYGYTF